These 4 T cell receptor beta chains share one sample of origin, sequenced in a study of Graves' ophthalmopathy and Graves' hyperthyroidism. The study amplified TCR beta CDR3 regions using RNA transcripts. The first round was an RT-PCR with HTBI primers, and the second round was a multiplex PCR. One entry per CDR3 protein results from TCRdb running MiXCR on the multiplex PCR reads. The table includes 620,000 or so distinct CDR3 sequences, 20% to 25% detected once. Sequencing was performed on peripheral blood. These receptors came from a woman aged 18-29 years with stable Graves' hyperthyroidism. Some clones in this sample may be carry-over from other donors' samples.

This clonotype was seen a handful of times. At one end the junction does not follow the germline gene, possibly because of a read error. This chain joins TRBV2 and TRBJ1-5; TRBD1 aligns across 7 bases. CDR3 length equals 14 residues. Germline CDR1 and CDR2: SNHLY and FYNNEI. CDR3 DNA: TGTGCCGGCAGTGGGGGACAGTTGATTCAGCCCCAGCATTTT. Amino acids: CAGSGGQLIQPQHF.

V gene TRBV28 combines with J gene TRBJ1-1; no clear D. Germline CDR1 is MDHEN and CDR2 is SYDVKM. V shed 7 bases and J shed 4 bases, with 19 bases lying between them. CDR3 length equals 15 residues. CDR3 protein: CASTLADLGSTEAFF. In DNA, the CDR3 is TGTGCCAGCACCTTGGCAGACCTGGGGAGCACTGAAGCTTTCTTT.

Only a few counts were recorded for this clonotype. Here the CDR3 reads CASSPRDRGDSYEQYF. CDR3 nucleotide sequence: TGTGCCAGCAGTCCCCGGGACAGGGGAGACTCCTACGAGCAGTACTTC. The chain joins TRBV12-3 or TRBV12-4 to TRBJ2-7; 10 bases line up with TRBD1. The junction had 7 bases not matched to a gene; V was cut back by 5 bases and J by 0 bases. This CDR3 is 16 amino acids long.

A few counts support this clonotype. This rearrangement joins TRBV20-1 to TRBJ2-5, with 9 bases aligning to TRBD2. The germline CDR1 and CDR2 sequences are DFQATT and SNEGSKA (reference sequence). This CDR3 region has 16 residues. The trim removed 5 bases at V and 3 bases at J, leaving 13 bases unmatched. The CDR3 region is CSAQVVGGGVEETQYF. The CDR3 nucleotides read TGCAGTGCTCAGGTGGTTGGCGGGGGGGTAGAAGAGACCCAGTACTTC.